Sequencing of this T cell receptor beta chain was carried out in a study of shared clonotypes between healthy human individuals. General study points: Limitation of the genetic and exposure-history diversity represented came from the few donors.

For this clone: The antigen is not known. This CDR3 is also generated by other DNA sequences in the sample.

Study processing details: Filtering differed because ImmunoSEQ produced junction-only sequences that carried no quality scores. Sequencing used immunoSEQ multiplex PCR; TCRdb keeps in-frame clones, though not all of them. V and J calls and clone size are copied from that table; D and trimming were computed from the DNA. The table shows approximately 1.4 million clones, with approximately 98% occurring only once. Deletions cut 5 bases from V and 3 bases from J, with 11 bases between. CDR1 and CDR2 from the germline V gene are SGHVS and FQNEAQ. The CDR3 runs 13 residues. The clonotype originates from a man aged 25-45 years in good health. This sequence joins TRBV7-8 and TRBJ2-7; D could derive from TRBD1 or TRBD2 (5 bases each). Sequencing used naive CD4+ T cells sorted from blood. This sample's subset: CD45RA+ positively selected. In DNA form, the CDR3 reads TGTGCCAGCAGCAGGGACCTCAGCTACGAGCAGTACTTC. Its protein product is CASSRDLSYEQYF.